Each of the 9 T cell receptor beta chains below was sequenced from the same sample in a study of spatial heterogeneity in lung cancer. Overall study results and limits: Counts of expanded alpha and beta TCRs within tumors tracked the tumor nonsynonymous mutation count.

Time point defined: sample taken at primary tumor resection. No cognate antigen is known for these TCRs. TCRdb processed the 5' RACE reads anew with MiXCR; each CDR3 protein has one entry. Among 15,000 or so distinct CDR3 sequences, approximately 4.5% were seen once, and the ten largest hold approximately 20%. The sequenced sample was lung tumor tissue, obtained at surgery. The receptors were gathered from a female donor with early-stage non-small cell lung cancer.

The J gene is TRBJ2-7, the V gene TRBV5-4; D could derive from TRBD1 or TRBD2 (5 bases each). CDR3 length equals 15 residues. The germline V and J ends were trimmed by 0 bases and 0 bases, with 10 bases remaining between them. CDR1 is SGHNT, CDR2 YYREEE, per germline (reference sequence). CDR3 in amino acids: CASSLGGVSSYEQYF. DNA for the CDR3: TGTGCCAGCAGCTTGGGAGGGGTGAGCTCCTACGAGCAGTACTTC.

This clonotype was seen more than once but under ten times. J is TRBJ2-7 and V is TRBV3-1; maybe TRBD1 (6 bases). CDR1 and CDR2 (germline): LGHDT, YNNKEL (reference sequence). V was clipped by 2 bases and J by 4 bases, with 15 bases between them. This CDR3 is 15 amino acids long. DNA for the CDR3: TGTGCCAGCAGCCAAACTATGACAGGAGGATACGAGCAGTACTTC. This gives the protein CASSQTMTGGYEQYF.

In this sample, this clonotype turned up a few times. The chain couples TRBV7-2 to TRBJ1-4; the match to TRBD1 covers 8 bases. After removal of 2 bases from V and 7 bases from J, the junction contained 6 bases not matched to a gene. The CDR3 runs 15 residues. CDR1 and CDR2 from the germline V gene are SGHTA and FQGNSA. CDR3 sequence reads: CASSLSQGGGEKLFF. Written as DNA, the CDR3 is TGTGCCAGCAGCTTATCACAGGGGGGCGGTGAAAAACTGTTTTTT.

Many counts were recorded for this clonotype. This chain joins TRBV20-1 and TRBJ1-6; D unclear. This CDR3 has 13 residues. Trimming stripped 3 bases from V and 3 bases from J, with 6 bases between. Germline CDR1 DFQATT, CDR2 SNEGSKA (reference sequence). DNA of the CDR3: TGCAGTGCTAGGACGGACTATAATTCACCCCTCCACTTT. Translating it yields CSARTDYNSPLHF.

There are many counts of this clonotype. J is TRBJ2-6 and V is TRBV12-3 or TRBV12-4, with 9 positions matching TRBD1. The CDR3 loop spans 17 amino acids. Trimming removed 4 bases from V and 0 bases from J; junction bases left unmatched: 4. Here the CDR3 DNA reads TGTGCCAGCAGTTCCGGGACAGGGAACTCTGGGGCCAACGTCCTGACTTTC. Protein: CASSSGTGNSGANVLTF.

This chain connects TRBV20-1 to TRBJ1-2, with D hard to call. The V end lost 4 bases, the J end lost 3 bases, and 6 bases lay between the germline ends. CDR3 length: 11 amino acids. Germline CDR1 DFQATT, CDR2 SNEGSKA (reference sequence). CDR3 sequence (DNA): TGCAGTGCTAAAATCGACTATGGCTACACCTTC. Translated, it gives CSAKIDYGYTF.

This clonotype was observed a few times. V usage is TRBV4-2 and J usage is TRBJ2-5, with 16 bases that match TRBD2. Germline V gene data show CDR1 as LGHNA and CDR2 as YNFKEQ. Unmatched junction bases numbered 6, after V lost 4 bases and J lost 4 bases. This CDR3 has 17 amino acids. The CDR3 DNA reads TGTGCCAGCAGCCTTGGGACTAGCGGGGGGGCACGAGAGACCCAGTACTTC. It specifies CASSLGTSGGARETQYF.

The rearrangement links TRBV21-1 to TRBJ2-7. TRBV21-1 is marked as a pseudogene. The CDR3 loop spans 17 amino acids. In DNA, the CDR3 is TGTGCCAGCAGCAAATCAGTGTCGGACAGGGGGTCCTACGAGCAGTACTTC. Protein product: CASSKSVSDRGSYEQYF.

By share of the sample, this clonotype is medium-sized. This sequence joins TRBV7-8 and TRBJ2-3, with no clear D. This CDR3 spans 14 amino acids. Trimming shortened V by 5 bases and J by 0 bases, and 9 bases separated the two germline ends. Germline CDR1 SGHVS, CDR2 FQNEAQ. CDR3 protein: CASSPDGSTDTQYF. The CDR3 DNA reads as TGTGCCAGCAGCCCCGACGGCAGCACAGATACGCAGTATTTT.